This is a list of T cell receptor beta chains from one sample in a study of T-cell reconstitution after alpha-beta-depleted transplantation in children. TCRdb called the PCR reads again in MiXCR, with one record for every CDR3 protein. This repertoire shows over 550,000 distinct CDR3 sequences, more than 9% found once; its top ten account for roughly 4%. The specimen was PBMCs from the stem cell graft donor, collected from the stem cell graft. These receptors were taken from a human donor who donated a stem cell graft to a child with acute myeloid leukemia. Both conserved end residues are part of each CDR3. A D gene is named only where the DNA matches it firmly. Clone size is shown for a subset of rows, as once, few, many or a class of expanded clone.

CDR3aa | CDR3nt | v_gene | d_gene | abundance | j_gene
CAISGARSVGGNEQFF | TGTGCCATCAGTGGGGCCCGATCAGTAGGAGGTAATGAGCAGTTCTTC | TRBV10-3 | . | few | TRBJ2-1
CASSYRTRSWYGYTF | TGTGCCAGCAGTTACCGGACGAGAAGTTGGTATGGCTACACCTTC | TRBV6-5 | . | many | TRBJ1-2
CSVEGDSFYEQYF | TGCAGCGTTGAGGGAGACAGCTTCTACGAGCAGTACTTC | TRBV29-1 | . | few | TRBJ2-7
CASRWDSVAEQYF | TGTGCCAGCAGGTGGGACAGTGTCGCCGAGCAGTACTTC | TRBV28 | TRBD1 | many | TRBJ2-7
CASSDEGTGRVGLLAKNIQYF | TGTGCCAGCAGCGACGAAGGAACCGGGAGAGTCGGACTACTTGCCAAAAACATTCAGTACTTC | TRBV3-1 | . | many | TRBJ2-4
CASSYVQAETQYF | TGTGCCAGCAGTTACGTACAGGCGGAGACCCAGTACTTC | TRBV6-5 | . | many | TRBJ2-5
CASSRQGGNGTSGLDNEQFF | TGTGCCAGCAGCCGTCAGGGGGGGAATGGGACTAGCGGGCTGGACAATGAGCAGTTCTTC | TRBV11-2 | TRBD2 | . | TRBJ2-1
CASSIRGQGEGDTQYF | TGCGCCAGCAGTATTCGGGGACAGGGGGAAGGAGATACGCAGTATTTT | TRBV5-1 | TRBD1 | . | TRBJ2-3
CASSLIGGLYNEQFF | TGCGCCAGCAGCTTAATCGGGGGGCTATACAATGAGCAGTTCTTC | TRBV5-1 | . | many | TRBJ2-1
CASSVGAVSYEQYF | TGTGCCAGCAGCGTAGGGGCGGTTTCCTACGAGCAGTACTTC | TRBV9 | . | many | TRBJ2-7
CASRPWTRNTDTQYF | TGCGCCAGCAGGCCTTGGACTAGAAACACAGATACGCAGTATTTT | TRBV5-1 | TRBD2 | few | TRBJ2-3
CAWSPFNGGEAYEQYF | TGTGCCTGGAGTCCATTCAACGGGGGGGAGGCCTACGAGCAGTACTTC | TRBV30 | TRBD2 | . | TRBJ2-7
CASSVSGGNYGYTF | TGTGCCAGCAGCGTTTCAGGGGGAAACTATGGCTACACCTTC | TRBV9 | TRBD1 | . | TRBJ1-2
CSVRTGRDQPQHF | TGCAGCGTTCGCACGGGGCGCGATCAGCCCCAGCATTTT | TRBV29-1 | . | . | TRBJ1-5
CASSYAGIQETQCF | TGTGCCAGCAGTTACGCAGGGATTCAAGAGACCCAGTGCTTC | TRBV6-5 | . | . | TRBJ2-5
CSVEGLTYEQYF | TGCAGCGTTGAGGGACTCACATACGAGCAGTACTTC | TRBV29-1 | . | many | TRBJ2-7
CASSLRSTGNTEAFF | TGTGCCAGCAGTTTAAGGTCGACAGGGAACACTGAAGCTTTCTTT | TRBV28 | . | . | TRBJ1-1
CASSLISGRGTQYF | TGTGCCAGCAGCCTAATTAGCGGGAGAGGAACTCAGTACTTC | TRBV12-3/TRBV12-4 | TRBD2 | . | TRBJ2-5
CASSKQGADYEQYF | TGTGCCAGCAGTAAACAGGGGGCCGACTACGAGCAGTACTTC | TRBV2 | TRBD1 | few | TRBJ2-7
CATRGQRTYNEQFF | TGTGCCACCCGGGGCCAGCGGACCTACAATGAGCAGTTCTTC | TRBV7-2 | . | . | TRBJ2-1
CASSEGASGQETQYF | TGTGCCAGCAGTGAAGGGGCTAGCGGACAAGAGACCCAGTACTTC | TRBV2 | TRBD2 | few | TRBJ2-5
CASSQGRQGGGQPQHF | TGTGCCAGCAGCCAAGGGCGACAGGGAGGAGGCCAGCCCCAGCATTTT | TRBV21-1 | . | . | TRBJ1-5
CASSLEGQGSIRICYEQYF | TGTGCCAGCTCGTTGGAGGGACAGGGGAGTATAAGAATCTGCTACGAGCAGTACTTC | TRBV6-4 | TRBD1 | many | TRBJ2-7
CASSPDGTGPYEQYF | TGTGCCAGCAGTCCAGATGGGACAGGGCCCTACGAGCAGTACTTC | TRBV6-1 | TRBD1 | few | TRBJ2-7